What follows are 26 T cell receptor beta chains derived from one specimen sequenced in a study of post-analysis software for immune sequencing data. No cognate antigen is known for these TCRs. General study points: Elevated frequency relative to controls characterized roughly five TRBV segments in patients, TRBV5-6, TRBV5-1 and TRBV20-1 among them.

Built from TCR beta cDNA, the libraries had unique molecular identifiers in them. Via MiXCR, TCRdb re-called the PCR reads, giving one row per CDR3 protein. Of about 570,000 distinct CDR3 sequences in the sample, around 34% are singletons; the top ten hold 6%. The sequenced sample was blood. The receptors shown here come from a girl under 18 with multiple sclerosis.

The V gene is TRBV9, the J gene TRBJ1-1; unclear D gene. CDR1 and CDR2 from the germline V gene are SGDLS and YYNGEE. V shed 0 bases and J shed 2 bases, with 11 bases lying between them. This CDR3 comprises 15 residues. The CDR3 DNA reads as TGTGCCAGCAGCGTAGGTCCCGGCTCCAACACTGAAGCTTTCTTT. This translates into CASSVGPGSNTEAFF.

This clonotype has more than one count but fewer than ten. In DNA form, the CDR3 reads TGTGCCAGCAGCTTAGTAGGGTCGGTGGCCAAAAACATTCAGTACTTC. Encoded protein: CASSLVGSVAKNIQYF. The rearrangement uses TRBV7-9 and TRBJ2-4; D is ambiguous. This CDR3 comprises 16 residues. Germline assignment: CDR1 SEHNR and CDR2 FQNEAQ (reference sequence). Trimming shortened V by 1 base and J by 1 base, and 11 bases separated the two germline ends.

This clonotype was seen a few times. The gene calls are TRBV5-1 and TRBJ1-2, with a weak D call TRBD1 (5 bases). CDR1 and CDR2 from the germline V gene are SGHRS and YFSETQ. Trimming pared 5 bases from V and 6 bases from J, leaving 23 bases between. The CDR3 loop spans 16 amino acids. The CDR3 bases are TGCGCCAGCAGTGAGCTGTCGCCAGGGAACGGCAATGGCTACACCTTC. Translated, it gives CASSELSPGNGNGYTF.

The chain couples TRBV20-1 to TRBJ1-1, with TRBD1 matching 7 bases. There are 17 residues in the CDR3. The germline V gene encodes CDR1 DFQATT and CDR2 SNEGSKA (reference sequence). After removal of 3 bases from V and 5 bases from J, the junction contained 18 bases not matched to a gene. CDR3 sequence: CSASRFKGGLEGTEAFF. The CDR3 bases are TGCAGTGCTAGCCGTTTTAAAGGGGGCCTGGAGGGAACTGAAGCTTTCTTT.

Only a few counts were recorded for this clonotype. The chain combines TRBV6-2 or TRBV6-3 with TRBJ2-1; 8 bases fit TRBD2. The CDR3 length is 16 residues. V was pared by 7 bases and J by 2 bases, with 10 bases of the junction left unmatched. Germline V CDR1 and CDR2: MNHEY, SVGEGT. The DNA for the CDR3 is TGTGCCAGCACCCATCGGGGGGGGCCCCCCTACAATGAGCAGTTCTTC. It codes for CASTHRGGPPYNEQFF.

With respect to this clonotype: The junction shows a germline mismatch at one end, possibly a read error. The CDR3 sequence: CASSRGRTNKKLFF. The CDR3 nucleotides are TGTGCTAGTTCCCGGGGTAGGACTAATAAAAAACTGTTTTTT. The chain joins TRBV7-7 to TRBJ1-4; D is unclear. Per germline, CDR1 SSHAT and CDR2 FNYEAQ (reference sequence). This CDR3 has 14 amino acids.

The sample holds a few counts of this clonotype. V gene TRBV9 combines with J gene TRBJ1-4; weak D call: TRBD1 (5 bases). Germline values: CDR1 SGDLS, CDR2 YYNGEE. The V end lost 3 bases, the J end lost 7 bases, and 13 bases lay between the germline ends. This CDR3 spans 14 amino acids. CDR3 sequence: CASSDAGRSEKLFF. The CDR3 region has the DNA TGTGCCAGCAGCGACGCAGGGCGCAGTGAAAAACTGTTTTTT.

The rearrangement joins TRBV28 to TRBJ1-2, with a weak D call TRBD1 (5 bases). The germline V gene has CDR1 MDHEN and CDR2 SYDVKM. Trimming took 6 bases from V and 2 from J, leaving 13 bases between them. The CDR3 consists of 14 residues. As DNA, the CDR3 is TGTGCCAGCAGACAGCCGACAGTAAACTATGGCTACACCTTC. Translating gives CASRQPTVNYGYTF.

This clonotype turned up a few times. The CDR3 nucleotides read TGTGCCAGCAGTTTAGCGCCGGACAGGTTCTACGAGCAGTACTTC. As protein: CASSLAPDRFYEQYF. The chain employs TRBV12-3 or TRBV12-4 and TRBJ2-7, with TRBD1 matching 7 bases. The CDR3 has 15 residues. With 0 bases clipped from V and 3 bases from J, the junction kept 5 bases outside the gene matches.

This clonotype was recorded many times. The chain is built from TRBV6-5 and TRBJ2-7, with 9 bases fitting TRBD1. CDR3 length: 13 amino acids. Germline assignment: CDR1 MNHEY and CDR2 SVGAGI. V gave up 6 bases and J gave up 6 bases; unmatched junction bases: 6. The CDR3 region is CASRAGTGFEQYF. CDR3 DNA sequence: TGTGCCAGCAGGGCCGGGACAGGGTTCGAGCAGTACTTC.

This chain's CDR3 is CSALNFRREETQYF. The CDR3 DNA reads TGCAGTGCTCTGAACTTCCGACGGGAGGAGACCCAGTACTTC. This sequence joins TRBV20-1 and TRBJ2-7, with D possibly TRBD2 on 6 matching bases. Near its end, the DNA agrees better with TRBJ2-5, so the J call may be wrong. CDR3 length: 14 residues. CDR1 and CDR2 from the germline V gene are DFQATT and SNEGSKA (reference sequence).

The V gene is TRBV20-1, the J gene TRBJ1-2, with 8 bases fitting TRBD1. The V gene's germline CDR1 is DFQATT and CDR2 SNEGSKA (reference sequence). CDR3 length: 15 amino acids. V dropped 4 bases and J dropped 4; count of bases not matched to a gene: 11. The DNA for the CDR3 is TGCAGTGCTACAACAGGGGGGCTGGCGGGCTATGGCTACACCTTC. This sequence encodes CSATTGGLAGYGYTF.

A few counts support this clonotype. The chain carries TRBV25-1 and TRBJ2-5; the D is unclear. The CDR3 contains 14 residues. V was trimmed by 2 bases and J by 5 bases, leaving 12 bases between them. Per germline, CDR1 MGHDK and CDR2 SYGVNS. The CDR3 bases are TGTGCCAGCAGTGAAGCCGGGCGGCGGGAGACCCAGTACTTC. Translation: CASSEAGRRETQYF.

The chain links TRBV28 to TRBJ1-5; tentatively, D is TRBD1 (6 bases). The CDR3 sequence is 14 residues long. Trimming removed 6 bases at V and 3 bases at J, with 12 bases between. CDR1 MDHEN and CDR2 SYDVKM come from the germline V gene. CDR3: CASRTTGFNQPQHF. The CDR3 region has the DNA TGTGCCAGCAGGACGACAGGCTTCAATCAGCCCCAGCATTTT.

V is TRBV4-1 and J is TRBJ2-7, with D possibly matching TRBD2 (6 bases). The CDR3 loop spans 15 amino acids. Per germline, CDR1 MGHRA and CDR2 YSYEKL. V lost 4 bases, J lost 0 bases, and 13 bases lay in between. CDR3 sequence (DNA): TGCGCCAGCAGCCCCGGAGGGACCCTCTCCTACGAGCAGTACTTC. Translation: CASSPGGTLSYEQYF.

The chain couples TRBV5-1 to TRBJ2-1; D is undetermined. The CDR3 length is 14 residues. The V gene's germline CDR1 is SGHRS and CDR2 YFSETQ. V dropped 5 bases and J dropped 6 bases, with 15 bases sitting between them. The CDR3 region is CASSLGSFSNEQFF. The DNA of the CDR3 is TGCGCCAGCAGTCTAGGTTCATTTTCCAATGAGCAGTTCTTC. The full variable domain, completed using reference TRBV5-1 and TRBJ2-1, is KAGVTQTPRYLIKTRGQQVTLSCSPISGHRSVSWYQQTPGQGLQFLFEYFSETQRNKGNFPGRFSGRQFSNSRSEMNVSTLELGDSALYLCASSLGSFSNEQFFGPGTRLTVL.

This clonotype was picked up one time. This sequence joins TRBV6-4 and TRBJ1-2; possibly TRBD1 for D (5 bases). Germline assignment: CDR1 MRHNA and CDR2 SNTAGT. This CDR3 spans 18 amino acids. With 11 bases removed from V and 5 bases from J, the gap between germline ends came to 33 bases. This CDR3 is CAWTADGSQWDARYGYTF. In nucleotides, the CDR3 is TGTGCCTGGACCGCGGACGGCTCCCAGTGGGACGCTCGATATGGCTACACCTTC.

This chain joins TRBV5-5 and TRBJ2-1, with 10 bases fitting TRBD1. Germline V lookup: CDR1 SGHKS, CDR2 YYEKEE (reference sequence). V trimming: 1 base; J trimming: 7 bases; junction bases outside the gene matches: 11. The CDR3 covers 17 residues. The CDR3 region is CASSLSGRQGATNEQFF. CDR3 nucleotide sequence: TGTGCCAGCAGCTTGTCGGGACGACAGGGGGCAACGAATGAGCAGTTCTTC.

This clonotype has a handful of counts. The rearrangement links TRBV5-1 to TRBJ2-3; D gene uncertain. The CDR3 is 13 residues long. The germline CDR1 and CDR2 sequences are SGHRS and YFSETQ. The V gene lost 0 bases and the J gene lost 4 bases, with 6 bases spanning the gap. Here the CDR3 DNA reads TGCGCCAGCAGCTTGGTCGTGTCAGATACGCAGTATTTT. It yields the protein CASSLVVSDTQYF.

V gene TRBV5-5 combines with J gene TRBJ2-1; 9 nucleotides align to TRBD1. Trimming cost V 6 bases and J 6 bases; bases outside gene matches: 10. The CDR3 loop spans 15 amino acids. Per the germline V gene, CDR1 is SGHKS and CDR2 is YYEKEE (reference sequence). The DNA of the CDR3 is TGTGCCAGCACACGCCGGGACAGGGAATCCAATGAGCAGTTCTTC. Translated, it gives CASTRRDRESNEQFF. The variable domain in full, completed from reference TRBV5-5 and TRBJ2-1, reads DAGVTQSPTHLIKTRGQQVTLRCSPISGHKSVSWYQQVLGQGPQFIFQYYEKEERGRGNFPDRFSARQFPNYSSELNVNALLLGDSALYLCASTRRDRESNEQFFGPGTRLTVL.

This clonotype was counted between two and nine times. This rearrangement joins TRBV10-1 to TRBJ2-7; 9 bases align to TRBD2. The CDR3 is made up of 15 amino acids. J was trimmed by 7 bases and V by 0 bases; bases with no gene match: 7. Germline V lookup: CDR1 WNHNN, CDR2 SYGVQD (reference sequence). CDR3 in amino acids: CASSESSSGGREQYF. For the CDR3, the DNA is TGCGCCAGCAGTGAGTCGAGTAGCGGGGGCAGGGAGCAGTACTTC.

The chain employs TRBV10-2 and TRBJ1-2; 7 bases are shared with TRBD1. With V trimmed by 3 bases and J by 2 bases, 6 bases remained unmatched. The CDR3 runs to 15 residues. Germline lookup yields CDR1 WSHSY and CDR2 SAAADI. The CDR3, as DNA: TGCGCCAGCAGTGAAAGGACAGGCTGGAACTATGGCTACACCTTC. Its protein product is CASSERTGWNYGYTF.

The chain employs TRBV12-3 or TRBV12-4 and TRBJ1-2; 10 bases are a match to TRBD1. The CDR3 extends over 15 amino acids. The V gene end was trimmed by 5 bases and the J gene end by 6 bases; junction bases not matched to a gene: 9. The DNA for the CDR3 is TGTGCCAGCAGTCCTATGGGACAGGGGTTTAATGGCTACACCTTC. Residues: CASSPMGQGFNGYTF.

This clonotype was observed a few times. This chain connects TRBV9 to TRBJ2-3; D not certain. CDR3 length: 15 residues. Germline V gene lookup returns CDR1 SGDLS and CDR2 YYNGEE. The V and J ends lost 3 bases and 0 bases respectively, with 11 bases between them. The CDR3 region has the DNA TGTGCCAGCAGCGCGGTCGGAACTAGCACAGATACGCAGTATTTT. Translated: CASSAVGTSTDTQYF.

This clonotype was seen more than once but under ten times. V and J are TRBV9 and TRBJ1-2; 8 nucleotides agree with TRBD1. After removal of 3 bases from V and 3 bases from J, the junction contained 7 bases not matched to a gene. Germline CDR1 is SGDLS and CDR2 is YYNGEE. This CDR3 spans 15 amino acids. CDR3 nucleotide sequence: TGTGCCAGCAGCGCCCGGACAGGGTACGACTATGGCTACACCTTC. The encoded protein is CASSARTGYDYGYTF.

This clonotype was picked up many times. V usage is TRBV29-1 and J usage is TRBJ2-5; 7 nucleotides line up with TRBD2. The CDR3 length is 15 residues. Trimming removed 3 bases from V and 3 bases from J; junction bases left unmatched: 10. CDR1 is SQVTM and CDR2 is ANQGSEA in the germline V gene. The CDR3 reads CSVDSWGTNEETQYF. The CDR3 coding sequence is TGCAGCGTTGACTCTTGGGGGACTAACGAAGAGACCCAGTACTTC.